These 10 T cell receptor beta chains were sequenced from one sample in a study of identical twins. Each CDR3 protein is one row after TCRdb ran MiXCR on the 5' RACE reads. The table has 1.5 million to 2 million distinct CDR3 sequences, under 35% seen once; the top ten hold approximately 0.25%. The material sequenced was cord blood. The source is a newborn girl in good health.

In this sample, this clonotype turned up many times. The V call is TRBV4-2, the J call TRBJ1-2; 9 nucleotides align to TRBD1. V shed 6 bases and J 7 bases; nucleotides not matched to a gene: 6. The CDR3 is 13 residues long. The germline V gene has CDR1 LGHNA and CDR2 YNFKEQ. CDR3 sequence: CASSLTGGAGYTF. Here the CDR3 DNA reads TGTGCCAGCAGTCTCACAGGGGGCGCTGGCTACACCTTC.

This rearrangement joins TRBV25-1 to TRBJ2-3; D remains ambiguous. V lost 3 bases and J 5 bases, leaving 9 bases between the germline ends. The germline V gene encodes CDR1 MGHDK and CDR2 SYGVNS. The length of the CDR3 is 13 residues. The CDR3 here is CASSDLRQDTQYF. CDR3 nucleotide sequence: TGTGCCAGCAGTGATTTACGGCAAGATACGCAGTATTTT.

This clonotype showed up just once. The chain has TRBV20-1 and TRBJ2-1; 10 bases agree with TRBD2. The germline gives CDR1 DFQATT, CDR2 SNEGSKA (reference sequence). CDR3 length: 13 residues. V was clipped by 4 bases and J by 9 bases; unmatched bases: 6. The chain's CDR3 is CSAKASGGIEQFF. The DNA of the CDR3 is TGCAGTGCTAAGGCTAGCGGGGGTATTGAGCAGTTCTTC.

A word on this clonotype: The junction does not match germline at one end; this may be a read error. The chain links TRBV27 to TRBJ2-1; D remains ambiguous. There are 17 residues in the CDR3. The V gene's germline CDR1 is MNHEY and CDR2 SMNVEV (reference sequence). The CDR3 loop reads CASSLAFPGRDHNEQLF. CDR3 sequence (DNA): TGTGCCAGCAGCCTCGCCTTCCCGGGCCGAGACCACAATGAGCAGTTATTC.

This clonotype was seen a few times. The chain combines TRBV5-1 with TRBJ2-2, with D unresolved. The V end was cut by 4 bases, the J end by 10 bases, with 17 bases between. Germline values: CDR1 SGHRS, CDR2 YFSETQ. The CDR3 extends over 14 amino acids. The CDR3: CASSPSWAPSELFF. The CDR3 DNA is TGCGCCAGCAGCCCATCCTGGGCCCCCTCGGAGCTGTTTTTT.

V and J are TRBV10-3 and TRBJ2-1, with D possibly matching TRBD1 (6 bases). The germline V and J ends were trimmed by 2 bases and 5 bases, with 13 bases remaining between them. The CDR3 covers 15 residues. Germline V gene lookup returns CDR1 ENHRY and CDR2 SYGVKD. CDR3: CAISEIDGQHNEQFF. CDR3 coding DNA: TGTGCCATCAGTGAGATCGATGGACAGCACAATGAGCAGTTCTTC.

This clonotype was counted between two and nine times. CDR3 nucleotide sequence: TGCGCCAGCAGCTTGGGACATCGCACAGGGGGAAATTCACCCCTCCACTTT. Amino acids: CASSLGHRTGGNSPLHF. The gene calls are TRBV5-1 and TRBJ1-6; 8 nucleotides agree with TRBD1. The germline CDR1 and CDR2 sequences are SGHRS and YFSETQ. The CDR3 covers 17 residues. J was trimmed by 7 bases and V by 0 bases; bases with no gene match: 9.

This chain joins TRBV9 and TRBJ2-7, with a tentative D call TRBD2 (6 bases). Germline V lookup: CDR1 SGDLS, CDR2 YYNGEE. The V end lost 3 bases, the J end lost 6 bases, and 19 bases lay between the germline ends. This CDR3 has 15 amino acids. As DNA, the CDR3 is TGTGCCAGCAGCGGGACCGGGACTGCGTTTGCCGAGCAGTACTTC. Protein product: CASSGTGTAFAEQYF. The full variable domain, rest sourced from reference TRBV9 and TRBJ2-7, is DSGVTQTPKHLITATGQRVTLRCSPRSGDLSVYWYQQSLDQGLQFLIQYYNGEERAKGNILERFSAQQFPDLHSELNLSSLELGDSALYFCASSGTGTAFAEQYFGPGTRLTVT.

The chain has TRBV27 and TRBJ2-7; D is unclear. The CDR3 contains 13 residues. Trimming pared 4 bases from V and 6 bases from J, leaving 13 bases between. Germline V CDR1 and CDR2: MNHEY, SMNVEV (reference sequence). DNA of the CDR3: TGTGCCAGCAGTTCGGGTTACGGTGTCGAGCAGTACTTC. Amino acid sequence: CASSSGYGVEQYF.

This chain connects TRBV7-2 to TRBJ2-7; D is unclear. Trimming removed 5 bases from V and 4 bases from J, with 12 bases in between. CDR1 and CDR2 from the germline V gene are SGHTA and FQGNSA. The CDR3 contains 13 residues. CDR3 in DNA: TGTGCCAGCAGCCAAAGTTGGGGATACGAGCAGTACTTC. Its protein product is CASSQSWGYEQYF.